These 27 T cell receptor beta chains came from one sample sequenced in a study of blood T cell repertoires in COVID-19. Only in-frame clones appear in the TCRdb table, and some are missing; sequencing was by immunoSEQ multiplex PCR. The sample lists approximately 110,000 clones; roughly 74% were seen once. Material for sequencing was peripheral blood. These TCRs come from a man aged 80 or over with COVID-19, enrolled during active disease.

CDR3 in DNA: TGTGCCAGCAGCTTAGGGGGAAGCGGGAGTTCCTACGAGCAGTACTTC. Translating it yields CASSLGGSGSSYEQYF. V usage is TRBV5-4 and J usage is TRBJ2-7; TRBD2 matches at 8 bases. V gave up 2 bases and J gave up 1 base; unmatched junction bases: 8. This CDR3 has 16 residues. From germline, CDR1 is SGHNT and CDR2 YYREEE (reference sequence). The variable domain in full, with the rest retrieved from reference TRBV5-4 and TRBJ2-7, is ETGVTQSPTHLIKTRGQQVTLRCSSQSGHNTVSWYQQALGQGPQFIFQYYREEENGRGNFPPRFSGLQFPNYSSELNVNALELDDSALYLCASSLGGSGSSYEQYFGPGTRLTVT.

The chain carries TRBV4-3 and TRBJ1-4; D is ambiguous. Trimming removed 3 bases at V and 6 bases at J, with 14 bases between. The CDR3 runs 15 residues. Germline CDR1 reads LGHNA; CDR2 reads YSLEER. CDR3 nucleotides: TGCGCCAGCAGCCAGCACCCCTCTCGGGATGAAAAACTGTTTTTT. This translates into CASSQHPSRDEKLFF.

In nucleotides, the CDR3 is TGTGCCAGCAGTCCCGGGAGGGGGACCTACGAGCAGTACTTC. This codes for CASSPGRGTYEQYF. The chain employs TRBV4-2 and TRBJ2-7; 8 nucleotides match TRBD2. J was trimmed by 2 bases and V by 6 bases; bases with no gene match: 6. The germline V gene has CDR1 LGHNA and CDR2 YNFKEQ. The CDR3 covers 14 residues.

This chain connects TRBV21-1 to TRBJ2-7; the table names TRBD1, a call not compared with the DNA. TRBV21-1 is reported as a pseudogene. CDR3 length equals 11 residues. The CDR3 DNA reads TGTGCCAGAGGGGGACAACGCGAGCAGTACTTC. This codes for CARGGQREQYF.

This sequence joins TRBV29-1 and TRBJ2-2; the match to TRBD2 covers 13 bases. The trim removed 7 bases at V and 8 bases at J, leaving 10 bases unmatched. CDR1 and CDR2 from the germline V gene are SQVTM and ANQGSEA. This CDR3 comprises 15 residues. CDR3 DNA sequence: TGCAGCGGCAGACTAGCGGGAGGTCTGGGGGGGGAGCTGTTTTTT. Protein sequence: CSGRLAGGLGGELFF.

The chain joins TRBV10-3 to TRBJ2-7; TRBD1 matches 7 bases. The CDR3 is 12 residues long. Germline V gene lookup returns CDR1 ENHRY and CDR2 SYGVKD. Trimming cost V 11 bases and J 6 bases; bases outside gene matches: 10. CDR3 nucleotide sequence: TGTGCCCCTTGGGGGACAGATGGCGAGCAGTACTTC. This gives the protein CAPWGTDGEQYF.

The chain joins TRBV9 to TRBJ2-3; 9 positions agree with TRBD2. V dropped 0 bases and J dropped 0; count of bases not matched to a gene: 2. CDR3 length: 16 amino acids. The germline V gene has CDR1 SGDLS and CDR2 YYNGEE. CDR3 loop: CASSVGLAVSTDTQYF. DNA of the CDR3: TGTGCCAGCAGCGTAGGACTAGCGGTGAGCACAGATACGCAGTATTTT.

The sample holds a few counts of this clone. This chain uses TRBV6-1 with TRBJ1-2; 7 bases line up with TRBD1. This CDR3 has 15 amino acids. The germline V gene has CDR1 MNHNS and CDR2 SASEGT. J was trimmed by 0 bases and V by 3 bases; bases with no gene match: 4. CDR3 bases: TGTGCCAGCAGTGAGGGGACAGCCCCTAACTATGGCTACACCTTC. This translates into CASSEGTAPNYGYTF.

The CDR3 loop reads CASSLRGINTEAFF. The CDR3, as DNA: TGTGCCAGCAGCTTGAGAGGGATAAACACTGAAGCTTTCTTT. The chain couples TRBV5-6 to TRBJ1-1; D call uncertain. The germline V gene encodes CDR1 SGHDT and CDR2 YYEEEE. This CDR3 is built from 14 residues. Trimming pared 1 base from V and 2 bases from J, leaving 9 bases between.

The chain links TRBV11-2 to TRBJ2-3, with a weak D call TRBD1 (6 bases). V was trimmed by 2 bases and J by 5 bases, leaving 17 bases between them. Germline CDR1 SGHAT, CDR2 FQNNGV. The CDR3 is made up of 16 amino acids. The DNA of the CDR3 is TGTGCCAGCAGCTTATCCGTCAGGGGAGCCCTAGATACGCAGTATTTT. Translated, it gives CASSLSVRGALDTQYF.

The gene calls are TRBV5-6 and TRBJ2-3; 10 bases fit TRBD1. The germline V gene encodes CDR1 SGHDT and CDR2 YYEEEE. Trimming took 5 bases from V and 2 from J; bases not matched to a gene: 17. The CDR3 has 19 amino acids. The CDR3 protein is CASRRPGQGLSWHTDTQYF. The CDR3, as DNA: TGTGCCAGCAGACGGCCGGGACAGGGGCTTTCCTGGCACACAGATACGCAGTATTTT.

The chain links TRBV5-6 to TRBJ2-2; D perhaps matches TRBD1 (6 bases). The germline V gene encodes CDR1 SGHDT and CDR2 YYEEEE. The CDR3 consists of 15 residues. V was cut by 2 bases and J by 0 bases, with 8 bases left in between. The CDR3 DNA follows: TGTGCCAGCAGCTTCGGGACAACGAACACCGGGGAGCTGTTTTTT. Its protein product is CASSFGTTNTGELFF.

The CDR3 nucleotides read TGTGCCAGCAGTGACGTGGCTAGCGGAGATACGCAGTATTTT. This sequence encodes CASSDVASGDTQYF. The rearrangement joins TRBV6-4 to TRBJ2-3; 7 nucleotides agree with TRBD2. CDR3 length: 14 amino acids. Trimming at V came to 2 bases and at J to 5 bases, leaving 4 bases not matched to a gene. Germline V CDR1 and CDR2: MRHNA, SNTAGT.

The chain recombines TRBV7-2 with TRBJ1-1; 9 bases map to TRBD1. Unmatched junction bases numbered 6, after V lost 4 bases and J lost 6 bases. The CDR3 is 14 residues long. Germline V lookup: CDR1 SGHTA, CDR2 FQGNSA. The DNA for the CDR3 is TGTGCCAGCAGCTCGGACAGGGGTCTAGCTGAAGCTTTCTTT. Translated, it gives CASSSDRGLAEAFF.

The genes are TRBV15 and TRBJ1-3; TRBD1 aligns across 9 bases. The CDR3 is 17 residues long. Germline V gene sequence: CDR1 LNHNV, CDR2 YYDKDF (reference sequence). J was trimmed by 2 bases and V by 3 bases; bases with no gene match: 8. CDR3 bases: TGTGCCACCAGCAGTACCACAGGGGGCGGGACTGGAAACACCATATATTTT. Protein: CATSSTTGGGTGNTIYF.

This CDR3 is CATQRGGTLYEQYF. CDR3 coding DNA: TGTGCCACCCAAAGGGGAGGGACACTCTACGAGCAGTACTTC. This chain connects TRBV27 to TRBJ2-7; a possible D gene is TRBD2 (7 bases). Germline CDR1 MNHEY, CDR2 SMNVEV (reference sequence). The germline V and J ends were trimmed by 10 bases and 3 bases, with 19 bases remaining between them. There are 14 residues in the CDR3.

This clone was recorded at least ten times. This chain connects TRBV20-1 to TRBJ2-1; unclear D gene. Germline CDR1 reads DFQATT; CDR2 reads SNEGSKA (reference sequence). Trimming pared 3 bases from V and 6 bases from J, leaving 12 bases between. The CDR3 length is 13 residues. In nucleotides, the CDR3 is TGCAGTGCTAGTGAGCCTCCACTCAATGAGCAGTTCTTC. It is translated as CSASEPPLNEQFF.

The genes are TRBV4-1 and TRBJ2-2; 10 positions agree with TRBD2. The CDR3 totals 16 residues. V gave up 3 bases and J gave up 3 bases; unmatched junction bases: 4. The V gene's germline CDR1 is MGHRA and CDR2 YSYEKL. CDR3 amino acids: CASSHGLAEYTGELFF. DNA of the CDR3: TGCGCCAGCAGCCATGGACTAGCGGAGTACACCGGGGAGCTGTTTTTT.

The sample holds a few counts of this clone. The chain recombines TRBV19 with TRBJ2-1; 7 nucleotides agree with TRBD2. V gave up 6 bases and J gave up 8 bases; unmatched junction bases: 7. The CDR3 loop spans 13 amino acids. Germline V gene data show CDR1 as LNHDA and CDR2 as SQIVND (reference sequence). The CDR3 here is CASSREVGDEQFF. CDR3 sequence (DNA): TGTGCCAGTAGCCGGGAGGTGGGGGATGAGCAGTTCTTC.

This chain links TRBV10-3 with TRBJ1-1; 7 nucleotides agree with TRBD1. Trimming at V came to 10 bases and at J to 2 bases, leaving 7 bases not matched to a gene. This CDR3 has 13 amino acids. The germline gives CDR1 ENHRY, CDR2 SYGVKD. The CDR3 is CATWDSGNTEAFF. In DNA, the CDR3 is TGTGCCACTTGGGACAGCGGAAACACTGAAGCTTTCTTT.

This sequence joins TRBV7-2 and TRBJ2-2; 9 nucleotides line up with TRBD2. V lost 3 bases, J lost 5 bases, and 10 bases stayed unmatched. CDR3 length equals 17 residues. Germline V CDR1 and CDR2: SGHTA, FQGNSA. The CDR3 is CASSLHPAGGGTGELFF. As DNA, the CDR3 is TGTGCCAGCAGCTTGCACCCAGCGGGAGGCGGTACCGGGGAGCTGTTTTTT.

This clone appeared a few times. The chain couples TRBV11-3 to TRBJ2-3, with D maybe TRBD2 (6 bases). V was trimmed by 4 bases and J by 4 bases, leaving 12 bases between them. Germline V lookup: CDR1 SGHNT, CDR2 YENEEA. The CDR3 length is 14 residues. The CDR3 loop is CASSWTTSSDTQYF. The CDR3 DNA reads as TGTGCCAGCAGCTGGACTACGTCCTCAGATACGCAGTATTTT.

The CDR3 loop is CASSSPGLHGGELFF. CDR3 nucleotide sequence: TGTGCCAGCAGCTCACCCGGACTCCACGGCGGGGAGCTGTTTTTT. The rearrangement uses TRBV4-2 and TRBJ2-2; a possible D gene is TRBD2 (5 bases). V was trimmed by 5 bases and J by 7 bases, leaving 17 bases between them. This CDR3 has 15 amino acids. Germline-derived CDR1 and CDR2 are LGHNA and YNFKEQ.

This CDR3 is CASRRGQYSNQPQHF. CDR3 bases: TGTGCCAGCAGAAGAGGACAGTATAGCAATCAGCCCCAGCATTTT. V and J are TRBV6-5 and TRBJ1-5, with a weak D call TRBD1 (6 bases). V was trimmed by 6 bases and J by 0 bases, leaving 12 bases between them. In germline, CDR1 is MNHEY, CDR2 SVGAGI. There are 15 residues in the CDR3.

The V call is TRBV13, the J call TRBJ2-5; 7 nucleotides line up with TRBD2. The CDR3 is made up of 17 amino acids. J lost 2 bases, V lost 4 bases, and 13 bases had no gene match. CDR1 and CDR2 from the germline V gene are PRHDT and FYEKMQ (reference sequence). The CDR3 sequence: CASSYARLSGKQETQYF. DNA of the CDR3: TGTGCCAGCAGCTATGCACGGTTAAGCGGGAAGCAAGAGACCCAGTACTTC. Looking up the rest from reference TRBV13 and TRBJ2-5 gives the full variable domain: AAGVIQSPRHLIKEKRETATLKCYPIPRHDTVYWYQQGPGQDPQFLISFYEKMQSDKGSIPDRFSAQQFSDYHSELNMSSLELGDSALYFCASSYARLSGKQETQYFGPGTRLLVL.

DNA of the CDR3: TGCGCCAGCAGCTATGGGACAGGGAGGGACACTGAAGCTTTCTTT. Its translation: CASSYGTGRDTEAFF. This rearrangement joins TRBV5-1 to TRBJ1-1; TRBD1 matches at 9 bases. The V gene end was trimmed by 3 bases and the J gene end by 3 bases; junction bases not matched to a gene: 6. The germline CDR1 and CDR2 sequences are SGHRS and YFSETQ. The CDR3 totals 15 residues. The full variable domain, with the rest looked up from reference TRBV5-1 and TRBJ1-1, is KAGVTQTPRYLIKTRGQQVTLSCSPISGHRSVSWYQQTPGQGLQFLFEYFSETQRNKGNFPGRFSGRQFSNSRSEMNVSTLELGDSALYLCASSYGTGRDTEAFFGQGTRLTVV.

The gene calls are TRBV18 and TRBJ2-5; D perhaps matches TRBD2 (6 bases). This CDR3 region has 15 residues. V lost 10 bases and J lost 6, with 24 bases in between. CDR1 and CDR2 from the germline V gene are KGHSH and LQKENI. CDR3 in amino acids: CATSEGGGGLQTQYF. As DNA, the CDR3 is TGTGCCACCTCGGAGGGAGGAGGCGGTTTGCAGACCCAGTACTTC.